This T cell receptor (beta chain) was profiled in a study of Graves' ophthalmopathy and Graves' hyperthyroidism. From RNA, the CDR3 regions of TCR beta chains were amplified and sequenced. The workflow started with a first-round RT-PCR run with HTBI primers and then moved on to a second-round multiplex PCR. TCRdb ran MiXCR on the multiplex PCR reads and lists one entry per CDR3 protein. The table shows approximately 700,000 distinct CDR3 sequences, with roughly 41% occurring only once. Germline-derived CDR1 and CDR2 are SEHNR and FQNEAQ (reference sequence). This CDR3 comprises 14 residues. V was cut by 5 bases and J by 5 bases, with 15 bases left in between. Disease in donors with ophthalmopathy had moderate-to-severe activity, CAS ≥3, NOSPECS ≥4 and under 3 months' duration. The diagnosis was founded upon clinical symptoms, serum thyroxine, TRAb, thyroid ultrasound and orbital computed tomography.

There are a few counts of this clonotype. The antigen remains unidentified. Study findings and constraints: Blood was where most expanded thyroid clonotypes above 0.001 frequency also turned up. Sensitivity reached roughly 71% and specificity approximately 72% when the model predicted ophthalmopathy progression.

Source material: peripheral blood. V and J are TRBV7-9 and TRBJ1-1, with D perhaps TRBD1 (5 bases). This TCR was recovered from an adult man with Graves' ophthalmopathy. The CDR3 coding sequence is TGTGCCAGCAGCCAGCCCGGGACGGCAACTGAAGCTTTCTTT. Translating gives CASSQPGTATEAFF. Drawing the rest from reference TRBV7-9 and TRBJ1-1, the complete variable domain is DTGVSQNPRHKITKRGQNVTFRCDPISEHNRLYWYRQTLGQGPEFLTYFQNEAQLEKSRLLSDRFSAERPKGSFSTLEIQRTEQGDSAMYLCASSQPGTATEAFFGQGTRLTVV.